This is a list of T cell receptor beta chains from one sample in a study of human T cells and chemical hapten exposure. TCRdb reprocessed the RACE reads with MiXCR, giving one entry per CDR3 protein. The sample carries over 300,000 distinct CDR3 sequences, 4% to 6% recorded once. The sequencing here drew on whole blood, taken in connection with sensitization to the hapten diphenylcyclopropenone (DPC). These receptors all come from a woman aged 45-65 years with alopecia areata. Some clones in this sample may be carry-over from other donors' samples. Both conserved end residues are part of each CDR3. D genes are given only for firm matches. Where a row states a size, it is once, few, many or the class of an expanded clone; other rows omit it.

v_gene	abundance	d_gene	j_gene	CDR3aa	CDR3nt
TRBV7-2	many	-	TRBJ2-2	CASSLASSDTGELFF	TGTGCCAGCAGCTTAGCTAGCTCTGACACCGGGGAGCTGTTTTTT
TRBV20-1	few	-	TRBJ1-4	CSARDAQGGEKLFF	TGCAGTGCTAGAGATGCCCAGGGAGGAGAAAAACTGTTTTTT
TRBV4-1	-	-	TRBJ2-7	CASSREFHEQYF	TGCGCCAGCAGCAGGGAGTTCCACGAGCAGTACTTC
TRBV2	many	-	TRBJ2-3	CASESGPGTDTQYF	TGTGCCAGCGAGTCTGGGCCAGGCACAGATACGCAGTATTTT
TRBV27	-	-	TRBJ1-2	CASSFSGGGYTF	TGTGCCAGCAGTTTTTCCGGAGGGGGCTACACCTTC
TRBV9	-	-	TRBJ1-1	CASSVVAGRDTEAFF	TGTGCCAGCAGCGTAGTGGCAGGGAGGGACACTGAAGCTTTCTTT
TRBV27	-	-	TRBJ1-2	CASSLYSGTNYGYTF	TGTGCCAGCAGTTTATATAGTGGGACAAACTATGGCTACACCTTC
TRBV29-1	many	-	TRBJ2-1	CSVGLGGNEQFF	TGCAGCGTTGGCTTAGGGGGGAATGAGCAGTTCTTC
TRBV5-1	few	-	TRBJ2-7	CASSLAGRASGVEQYF	TGCGCCAGCAGCTTGGCCGGGCGGGCTTCGGGGGTCGAGCAGTACTTC
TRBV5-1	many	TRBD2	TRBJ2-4	CASSLAAGENIQYF	TGCGCCAGCAGCTTGGCAGCGGGAGAAAACATTCAGTACTTC
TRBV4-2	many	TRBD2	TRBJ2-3	CASSQEVTLAVTDTQYF	TGTGCCAGCAGCCAAGAAGTAACTCTAGCGGTCACAGATACGCAGTATTTT
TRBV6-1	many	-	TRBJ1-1	CASSQVPEAFF	TGTGCCAGCAGTCAGGTACCTGAAGCTTTCTTT
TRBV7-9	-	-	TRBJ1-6	CASRFGKYNSPLHF	TGTGCCAGCAGGTTTGGCAAGTATAATTCACCCCTCCACTTT
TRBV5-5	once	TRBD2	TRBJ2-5	CASSSGVGRETQYF	TGTGCCAGCAGCAGCGGGGTCGGGCGAGAGACCCAGTACTTC
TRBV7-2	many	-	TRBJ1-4	CASSLIFGEKLFF	TGTGCCAGCAGCCTGATATTCGGTGAAAAACTGTTTTTT
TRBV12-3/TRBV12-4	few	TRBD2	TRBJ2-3	CASSLSGGLSTDTQYF	TGTGCCAGCAGTTTATCGGGAGGGCTCTCCACAGATACGCAGTATTTT
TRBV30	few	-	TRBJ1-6	CAWSAGTDNSPLHF	TGTGCCTGGAGTGCTGGGACGGATAATTCACCCCTCCACTTT
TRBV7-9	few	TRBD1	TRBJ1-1	CASSHGQGTLNTEAFF	TGTGCCAGCAGCCACGGACAGGGGACCCTGAACACTGAAGCTTTCTTT
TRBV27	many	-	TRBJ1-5	CASSRGQNQPQHF	TGTGCCAGCAGCCGGGGCCAAAATCAGCCCCAGCATTTT
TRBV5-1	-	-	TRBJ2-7	CASSSAAGIGEQYF	TGCGCCAGCAGCTCCGCGGCAGGGATTGGTGAGCAGTACTTC
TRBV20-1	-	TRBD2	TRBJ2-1	CSARDVGGRGVNEQFF	TGCAGTGCTAGAGATGTGGGCGGGAGGGGTGTAAATGAGCAGTTCTTC
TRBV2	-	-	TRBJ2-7	CASSVGPGYEQYF	TGTGCCAGCAGTGTAGGCCCCGGATACGAGCAGTACTTC
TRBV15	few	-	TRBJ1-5	CATSRARGTNQPQHF	TGTGCCACCAGCAGAGCAAGGGGGACCAATCAGCCCCAGCATTTT
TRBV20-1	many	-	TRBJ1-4	CSARGGTNEKLFF	TGCAGTGCAAGAGGGGGGACTAATGAAAAACTGTTTTTT
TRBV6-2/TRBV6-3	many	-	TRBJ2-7	CASSYESYEQYF	TGTGCCAGCAGTTACGAATCTTACGAGCAGTACTTC
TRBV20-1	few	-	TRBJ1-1	CSARGSTEAFF	TGCAGTGCTCGCGGGAGCACTGAAGCTTTCTTT
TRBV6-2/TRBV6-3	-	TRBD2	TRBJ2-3	CASSSLLANQDTQYF	TGTGCCAGCAGTTCCCTACTAGCGAATCAAGATACGCAGTATTTT
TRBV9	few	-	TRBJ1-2	CASSVSGVRYGYTF	TGTGCCAGCAGCGTGTCAGGAGTACGATATGGCTACACCTTC
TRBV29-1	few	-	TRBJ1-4	CTMEFGEKLFF	TGCACTATGGAATTCGGGGAAAAACTGTTTTTT
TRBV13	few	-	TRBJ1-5	CASSFRGSPQHF	TGTGCCAGCAGCTTTCGCGGCTCGCCCCAGCATTTT
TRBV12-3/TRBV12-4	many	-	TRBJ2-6	CASSLDIPGANVLTF	TGTGCCAGCAGTTTAGACATCCCTGGGGCCAACGTCCTGACTTTC
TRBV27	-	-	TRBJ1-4	CASSQRAFQATTNEKLFF	TGTGCCAGCAGTCAACGGGCCTTTCAGGCGACAACTAATGAAAAACTGTTTTTT
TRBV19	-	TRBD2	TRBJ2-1	CASRTTSGRTNNNEQFF	TGTGCCAGTAGGACAACTAGCGGGAGGACTAACAACAATGAGCAGTTCTTC
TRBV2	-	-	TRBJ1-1	CASSVGRGTEAFF	TGTGCCAGCAGTGTGGGGAGGGGCACTGAAGCTTTCTTT
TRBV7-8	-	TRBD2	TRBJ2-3	CASSLVSGGGPSTDTQYF	TGTGCCAGCAGCTTAGTATCCGGCGGGGGACCAAGCACAGATACGCAGTATTTT
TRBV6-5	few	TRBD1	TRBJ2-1	CASRYRGNEQFF	TGTGCCAGCAGGTACAGGGGTAATGAGCAGTTCTTC
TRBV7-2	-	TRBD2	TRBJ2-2	CASRIAGGNTGELFF	TGTGCCAGCAGGATAGCGGGAGGCAACACCGGGGAGCTGTTTTTT
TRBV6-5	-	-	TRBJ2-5	CASSQHPGTQYF	TGTGCCAGCAGCCAGCACCCAGGGACCCAGTACTTC
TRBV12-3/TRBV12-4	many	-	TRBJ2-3	CASTYSPTDTQYF	TGTGCCAGCACATATTCCCCCACAGATACGCAGTATTTT
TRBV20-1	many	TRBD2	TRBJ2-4	CSASQHGLAGEKAKNIQYF	TGCAGTGCTAGCCAACACGGACTAGCGGGAGAAAAGGCCAAAAACATTCAGTACTTC
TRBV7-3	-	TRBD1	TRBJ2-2	CASRGQAAPGELFF	TGTGCCAGCAGGGGACAGGCAGCGCCCGGGGAGCTGTTTTTT
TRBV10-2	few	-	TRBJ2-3	CASRTSRTDTQYF	TGCGCCAGCAGAACTAGTCGCACAGATACGCAGTATTTT
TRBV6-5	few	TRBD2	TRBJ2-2	CASSLLVTSAGELFF	TGTGCCAGCAGTCTTCTAGTTACTAGCGCCGGGGAGCTGTTTTTT
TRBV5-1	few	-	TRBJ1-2	CASSLGQFGYTF	TGCGCCAGCAGCTTGGGACAATTTGGCTACACCTTC
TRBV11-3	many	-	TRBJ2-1	CASSPSTGNEQFF	TGTGCCAGCAGCCCCTCCACCGGTAATGAGCAGTTCTTC
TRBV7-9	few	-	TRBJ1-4	CASSLTKENEKLFF	TGTGCCAGCAGCTTAACCAAGGAGAATGAAAAACTGTTTTTT
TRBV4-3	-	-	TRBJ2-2	CASSQEIGLPGELFF	TGCGCCAGCAGCCAAGAGATTGGGCTCCCCGGGGAGCTGTTTTTT
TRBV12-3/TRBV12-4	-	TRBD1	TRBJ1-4	CASSPGTGVEKLFF	TGTGCCAGCAGTCCCGGGACAGGGGTTGAAAAACTGTTTTTT
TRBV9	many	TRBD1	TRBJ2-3	CASSGTGGEWDTQYF	TGTGCCAGCAGCGGCACAGGGGGCGAGTGGGATACGCAGTATTTT
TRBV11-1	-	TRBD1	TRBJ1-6	CASSLGQGGGSPLHF	TGTGCCAGCAGCTTGGGACAGGGCGGCGGTTCACCCCTCCACTTT
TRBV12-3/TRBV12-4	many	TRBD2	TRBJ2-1	CASSLVAGGFPFF	TGTGCCAGCAGTTTGGTGGCGGGAGGGTTTCCGTTCTTC
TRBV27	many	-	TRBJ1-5	CASSLTASGQPQHF	TGTGCCAGCAGTCTTACAGCGTCGGGACAGCCCCAGCATTTT
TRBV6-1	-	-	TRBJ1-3	CASSPKISGNTIYF	TGTGCCAGCAGCCCGAAGATCTCTGGAAACACCATATATTTT
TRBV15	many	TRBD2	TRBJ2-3	CATSRGVLAGGRTDTQYF	TGTGCCACCAGCAGAGGGGTACTAGCGGGAGGGCGCACAGATACGCAGTATTTT
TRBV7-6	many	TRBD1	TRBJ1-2	CASSPGTGGNYGYTF	TGTGCCAGCAGCCCGGGGACAGGGGGTAATTATGGCTACACCTTC
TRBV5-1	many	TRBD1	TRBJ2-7	CASSFTGTGGYEQYF	TGCGCCAGCAGCTTCACCGGGACAGGGGGCTACGAGCAGTACTTC
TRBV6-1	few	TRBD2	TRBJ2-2	CASRRRASGGTNTGELFF	TGTGCCAGCAGGCGGAGAGCTAGCGGGGGAACGAACACCGGGGAGCTGTTTTTT
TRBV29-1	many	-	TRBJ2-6	CSVDAGANVLTF	TGCAGCGTTGATGCGGGGGCCAACGTCCTGACTTTC
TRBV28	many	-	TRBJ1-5	CASSFVGENDQPQHF	TGTGCCAGCAGTTTCGTAGGGGAGAATGATCAGCCCCAGCATTTT